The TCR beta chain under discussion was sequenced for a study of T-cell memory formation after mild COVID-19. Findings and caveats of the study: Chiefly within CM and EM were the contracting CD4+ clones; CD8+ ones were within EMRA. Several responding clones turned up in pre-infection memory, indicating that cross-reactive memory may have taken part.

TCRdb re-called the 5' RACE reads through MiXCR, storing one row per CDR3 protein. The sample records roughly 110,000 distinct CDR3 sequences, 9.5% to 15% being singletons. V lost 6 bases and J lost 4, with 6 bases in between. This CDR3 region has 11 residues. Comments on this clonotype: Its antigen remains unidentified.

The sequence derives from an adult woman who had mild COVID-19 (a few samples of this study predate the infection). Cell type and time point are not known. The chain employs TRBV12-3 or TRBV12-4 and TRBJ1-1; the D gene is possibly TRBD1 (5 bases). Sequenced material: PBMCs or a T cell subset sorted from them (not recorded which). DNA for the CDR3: TGTGCCAGCAGGGGGACCACTGAAGCTTTCTTT. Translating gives CASRGTTEAFF.